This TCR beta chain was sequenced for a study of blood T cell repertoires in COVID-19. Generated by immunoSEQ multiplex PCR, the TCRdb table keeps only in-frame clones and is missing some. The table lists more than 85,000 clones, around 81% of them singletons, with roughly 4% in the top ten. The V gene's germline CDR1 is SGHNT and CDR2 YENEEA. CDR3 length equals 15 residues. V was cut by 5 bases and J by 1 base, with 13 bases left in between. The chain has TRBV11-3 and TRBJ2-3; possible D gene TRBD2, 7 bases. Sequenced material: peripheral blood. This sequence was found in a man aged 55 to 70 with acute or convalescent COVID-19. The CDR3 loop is CASSPRGPGTDTQYF. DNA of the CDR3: TGTGCCAGCAGCCCGCGGGGGCCCGGCACAGATACGCAGTATTTT.